This note documents a single T cell receptor (beta chain) sequence. The sample comes from a study of radiation and T cells in renal cell carcinoma. The germline V gene has CDR1 LNHDA and CDR2 SQIVND (reference sequence). V was shortened by 5 bases and J by 4 bases, with 14 bases between the two germline ends. CDR3 length: 15 residues. Time point given: blood 4 weeks post-SBRT, at nephrectomy. The treatment: 15 Gy SBRT to primary tumor, nephrectomy 4 weeks later. Measured with immunoSEQ multiplex PCR; TCRdb has only the in-frame clones, and not every one. The sample comprises around 140,000 clones, 75% to 90% of which are singletons, and 17% rests with the top ten.

Here the sequenced sample was blood, taken from a patient whose treatment included radiotherapy and nephrectomy. V usage is TRBV19 and J usage is TRBJ1-4, with a tentative D call TRBD1 (6 bases). The sequence derives from a woman in her fifties or sixties with renal cell carcinoma. CDR3 sequence: CASSLTGTINEKLFF. In DNA form, the CDR3 reads TGTGCCAGTAGTTTGACCGGGACAATTAATGAAAAACTGTTTTTT.